One T cell receptor (beta chain) is described in this entry. This sample was included in a study of cytomegalovirus exposure and HLA in healthy donors. Study information: Researchers previously reported finding 117 million unique TCR beta sequences from roughly 200 million T cells.

Per the germline V gene, CDR1 is SGHAT and CDR2 is FQNNGV. V lost 4 bases to trimming and J lost 3 bases, with 7 bases between them. The CDR3 covers 14 residues. It was with 60 Vbeta and 13 Jbeta primers that the PCR ran. Measured with immunoSEQ multiplex PCR; TCRdb has only the in-frame clones, and not every one. This sample's table reports about 120,000 clones. The genes are TRBV11-2 and TRBJ2-6; D remains unclear. Sequencing used PBMCs. The receptor comes from a man aged 40-49 years in good health and CMV-seropositive. The CDR3 nucleotides read TGTGCCAGCAGCTCTACCGTTGGGGCCAACGTCCTGACTTTC. Protein sequence: CASSSTVGANVLTF.